The next 13 T cell receptor beta chains were all read from a single sample in a study of HIV-infected patients and healthy controls. Reverse transcription used about 500 ng RNA and constant-region primers for alpha and beta. Each of the alpha and beta chains got its own library through chain-specific third strand synthesis with indices. TCRdb reprocessed the 5' RACE reads via MiXCR and lists one record per CDR3 protein. The sample lists tens of thousands of distinct CDR3 sequences, under 9.5% occurring once. No cell fractionation was done, so the repertoire covers all unsorted peripheral blood T cells. Sequenced input: blood. All receptors come from an adult in good health.

This clonotype was seen at least ten times. V usage is TRBV20-1 and J usage is TRBJ2-7, with D perhaps matching TRBD1 (5 bases). Germline V gene data show CDR1 as DFQATT and CDR2 as SNEGSKA (reference sequence). The ends were cut back, 5 bases at V and 1 base at J, with 6 bases in the middle. CDR3 size: 11 residues. The CDR3: CSAQGSYEQYF. Written as DNA, the CDR3 is TGCAGTGCTCAGGGTTCCTACGAGCAGTACTTC.

V usage is TRBV7-2 and J usage is TRBJ2-7; either TRBD1 or TRBD2 may fit D (5 bases each). The CDR3 is made up of 12 amino acids. The ends were cut back, 6 bases at V and 8 bases at J, with 14 bases in the middle. Germline-derived CDR1 and CDR2 are SGHTA and FQGNSA. DNA for the CDR3: TGTGCCAGCAGTCCCGCGGTGGGACAGCAGTACTTC. Encoded protein: CASSPAVGQQYF. The variable domain in full, completed from reference TRBV7-2 and TRBJ2-7, reads GAGVSQSPSNKVTEKGKDVELRCDPISGHTALYWYRQSLGQGLEFLIYFQGNSAPDKSGLPSDRFSAERTGGSVSTLTIQRTQQEDSAVYLCASSPAVGQQYFGPGTRLTVT.

Many counts were recorded for this clonotype. V usage is TRBV20-1 and J usage is TRBJ2-1, with TRBD2 identical over 8 bases. CDR1 and CDR2 from the germline V gene are DFQATT and SNEGSKA (reference sequence). With V trimmed by 3 bases and J by 5 bases, 12 bases remained unmatched. There are 16 residues in the CDR3. As DNA, the CDR3 is TGCAGTGCTAGCCCTCCCGGGGGGGGGGGCGACAATGAGCAGTTCTTC. Amino acid sequence: CSASPPGGGGDNEQFF.

There are many counts of this clonotype. This sequence joins TRBV20-1 and TRBJ1-2; 8 bases map to TRBD1. The germline gives CDR1 DFQATT, CDR2 SNEGSKA (reference sequence). CDR3 length equals 14 residues. V was pared by 1 base and J by 7 bases, with 8 bases of the junction left unmatched. In DNA form, the CDR3 reads TGCAGTGCTAGAGCTAGGACAGGGCAGATTGGCTACACCTTC. This encodes CSARARTGQIGYTF.

A few counts support this clonotype. This chain's CDR3 is CASSMLGFTGYGYTF. The CDR3 region has the DNA TGTGCCAGTAGTATGTTGGGCTTTACAGGGTATGGCTACACCTTC. This rearrangement joins TRBV19 to TRBJ1-2, with D perhaps matching TRBD1 (6 bases). This CDR3 has 15 amino acids. The V and J ends lost 3 bases and 5 bases respectively, with 16 bases between them. Germline V gives CDR1 LNHDA, CDR2 SQIVND (reference sequence).

In this sample, this clonotype turned up a few times. This rearrangement joins TRBV10-2 to TRBJ1-1; D perhaps matches TRBD1 (6 bases). The CDR3 spans 13 residues. CDR1 and CDR2 (germline): WSHSY, SAAADI. V lost 3 bases to trimming and J lost 4 bases, with 9 bases between them. The CDR3 DNA is TGCGCCAGCAGTGATACAGGGTCCACTGAAGCTTTCTTT. It specifies CASSDTGSTEAFF.

The sample holds many counts of this clonotype. The rearrangement joins TRBV4-2 to TRBJ1-2; maybe TRBD1 (5 bases). The V gene lost 2 bases and the J gene lost 6 bases, with 13 bases spanning the gap. Per the germline V gene, CDR1 is LGHNA and CDR2 is YNFKEQ. The CDR3 length is 14 residues. The CDR3 DNA follows: TGTGCCAGCAGCCAAACCGAGACAGCTAATGGCTACACCTTC. Its protein is CASSQTETANGYTF.

This clonotype appeared a few times. The chain uses TRBV27 and TRBJ2-3; maybe TRBD1 (5 bases). The V and J ends lost 4 bases and 2 bases respectively, with 13 bases between them. This CDR3 comprises 15 residues. Germline values: CDR1 MNHEY, CDR2 SMNVEV (reference sequence). The DNA of the CDR3 is TGTGCCAGCAGTTCCTGGACAAGCCTCACAGATACGCAGTATTTT. Encoded protein: CASSSWTSLTDTQYF.

This clonotype was observed at least ten times. V usage is TRBV20-1 and J usage is TRBJ1-2; a possible D gene is TRBD1 (5 bases). The CDR3 has 14 amino acids. V was shortened by 1 base and J by 2 bases, with 11 bases between the two germline ends. CDR1 DFQATT and CDR2 SNEGSKA come from the germline V gene (reference sequence). In nucleotides, the CDR3 is TGCAGTGCTAGAGCATCAGGGATCAACTATGGCTACACCTTC. Translating gives CSARASGINYGYTF.

The chain combines TRBV5-1 with TRBJ2-7, with a weak D call TRBD1 (5 bases). Germline CDR1 reads SGHRS; CDR2 reads YFSETQ. V lost 4 bases and J 7 bases, leaving 12 bases between the germline ends. The CDR3 runs 12 residues. Here the CDR3 DNA reads TGCGCCAGCAGCGCCAATGGGGCGGAGCAGTACTTC. Its translation: CASSANGAEQYF.

The rearrangement joins TRBV5-1 to TRBJ1-2, with D hard to call. Deletions cut 4 bases from V and 4 bases from J, with 11 bases between. Germline V gene data show CDR1 as SGHRS and CDR2 as YFSETQ. The CDR3 consists of 13 residues. DNA for the CDR3: TGCGCCAGCAGCCCGGACTGGAGCTATGGCTACACCTTC. Its translation: CASSPDWSYGYTF.

Many counts were recorded for this clonotype. The CDR3 DNA reads TGTGCCAGCAGTTTGGGGTCCTACGAGCAGTACTTC. Encoded protein: CASSLGSYEQYF. This rearrangement joins TRBV6-2 or TRBV6-3 to TRBJ2-7; D not resolved. Between the trimmed V and J ends, which lost 4 bases and 1 base, there was a span of 5 bases. Per the germline V gene, CDR1 is MNHEY and CDR2 is SVGEGT. The CDR3 extends over 12 amino acids.

This clonotype was seen many times. The chain links TRBV6-5 to TRBJ2-1; 9 bases align to TRBD2. The CDR3 loop spans 15 amino acids. With 1 base clipped from V and 8 bases from J, the junction kept 6 bases outside the gene matches. Germline V gene data show CDR1 as MNHEY and CDR2 as SVGAGI. The CDR3 spells CASSYFAGGAYEQFF. CDR3 nucleotides: TGTGCCAGCAGTTACTTTGCGGGGGGGGCCTATGAGCAGTTCTTC.